Listed below are T cell receptor beta chains from one sample, sequenced in a study of OX40 agonist ivuxolimab in advanced cancers. Only in-frame clones appear in the TCRdb table, and some are missing; sequencing was by immunoSEQ multiplex PCR. Among fewer than 45,000 clones, around 80% were seen once, and the ten largest hold 6.5% to 8%. This specimen consisted of CD4+ or CD8+ T cells sorted from blood, obtained in a trial of the OX40 agonist ivuxolimab. These receptors came from an adult with an advanced solid tumor such as melanoma, head and neck, liver or kidney cancer. CDR3s include the opening cysteine and the closing phenylalanine or tryptophan. The D gene is left open where the match is weak. Rows may omit the clone size; those that give it use once, few, many or a size class.

>-|TRBV29-1|TRBD2|TRBJ2-3
TGCAGCGTTGTGGCTAGCGGGAGCACAGATACGCAGTATTTT
CSVVASGSTDTQYF
>-|TRBV27|-|TRBJ1-4
TGTGCCAGCAGTTTATACTACCGGGACCCGAAACTGTTTTTT
CASSLYYRDPKLFF
>once|TRBV2|-|TRBJ1-4
TGTGCCAGCAGTGGTTCGTCCCGATATAATGAAAAACTGTTTTTT
CASSGSSRYNEKLFF
>-|TRBV5-4|-|TRBJ2-2
TGTGCCAGCAGCTCTCTTGGTAGGGCGAACACCGGGGAGCTGTTTTTT
CASSSLGRANTGELFF
>-|TRBV11-2|TRBD2|TRBJ2-1
TGTGCCAGCACCCAGGGACTAGCGGCCTACAATGAGCAGTTCTTC
CASTQGLAAYNEQFF
>-|TRBV5-7|-|TRBJ2-2
TGTGCCAGCAGCTTTAGAGGGAGTGGTACCGGGGAGCTGTTTTTT
CASSFRGSGTGELFF
>-|TRBV7-8|-|TRBJ2-1
TGTGCCAGCAGCCCCAATGCCGGGAACAATGAGCAGTTCTTC
CASSPNAGNNEQFF
>-|TRBV15|-|TRBJ2-4
TGTGCCACCAGCAGCAAGTACAGAGGAGAAAACATTCAGTACTTC
CATSSKYRGENIQYF
>-|TRBV11-3|-|TRBJ2-6
TGTGCCAGCAGCTATGGCCCAGGAGACTCTGGGGCCAACGTCCTGACTTTC
CASSYGPGDSGANVLTF
>-|TRBV7-9|-|TRBJ2-3
TGTGCCAGCAGCTTCGGGGGATCAGATACGCAGTATTTT
CASSFGGSDTQYF
>-|TRBV7-2|-|TRBJ1-5
TGTGCCAGCAGCGTACAGAACAATCAGCCCCAGCATTTT
CASSVQNNQPQHF
>few|TRBV19|-|TRBJ1-1
TGTGCCAGTAGTATTAGGCAGGTGAACACTGAAGCTTTCTTT
CASSIRQVNTEAFF
>-|TRBV7-9|-|TRBJ2-7
TGTGCCAGCATGGGCAGATCCTACGAGCAGTACTTC
CASMGRSYEQYF
>once|TRBV2|-|TRBJ2-7
TGTGCCAGCAGTGGTCTAGGTGGCAGATCCTACGAGCAGTACTTC
CASSGLGGRSYEQYF
>few|TRBV5-1|-|TRBJ2-7
TGCGCCAGCAGCTTCCACGGCAGGACCTACGAGCAGTACTTC
CASSFHGRTYEQYF
>-|TRBV5-6|-|TRBJ1-1
TGTGCCAGCAGCTTGGCCATAGTCTCTGAAGCTTTCTTT
CASSLAIVSEAFF
>-|TRBV4-1|-|TRBJ1-1
TGCGCCAGCAGGGATTACTACAGGGAGAACACTGAAGCTTTCTTT
CASRDYYRENTEAFF
>-|TRBV30|TRBD1|TRBJ2-6
TGTGCCTGGAGGCGAGGTAGGGGGCCTGGGGCCAACGTCCTGACTTTC
CAWRRGRGPGANVLTF
>-|TRBV7-3|-|TRBJ1-1
TGCGCCAGCAGCCAGTTCCCAGGGTACACTGAAGCTTTCTTT
CASSQFPGYTEAFF
>-|TRBV7-9|-|TRBJ1-5
TGTGCCAGCAGCTTAGTTGACAGCCCTTATAGCAATCAGCCCCAGCATTTT
CASSLVDSPYSNQPQHF
>-|TRBV5-1|TRBD2|TRBJ2-3
TGCGCCAGCAGCTTACTAGCGGAGAGCACAGATACGCAGTATTTT
CASSLLAESTDTQYF
>-|TRBV18|-|TRBJ1-1
TGTGCCAGCTCACCACGTCAACGCGGGGAGGACACTGAAGCTTTCTTT
CASSPRQRGEDTEAFF